This T cell receptor beta chain was sequenced in a study of shared clonotypes between healthy human individuals. Study-wide results and limits: The study found about 4.6% of naive CD4 clonotypes shared across a few donors. Donor clonotype sharing was expected to depend on sequencing depth.

Only in-frame clones appear in the TCRdb table, and some are missing; sequencing was by immunoSEQ multiplex PCR. The data contain more than 2 million clones, almost 96% of them singletons. As to this clone: The antigen remains unidentified.

Input material: naive CD4+ T cells sorted from blood. Noted subset: CD45RA+ positively selected. The source is a man between 18 and 29 years old in good health.

CDR3 protein: CASSRDREGYEQYF. CDR3 in DNA: TGCGCCAGCAGCCGGGACAGGGAGGGTTACGAGCAGTACTTC. The rearrangement joins TRBV5-1 to TRBJ2-7; the match to TRBD1 covers 9 bases. The germline CDR1 and CDR2 sequences are SGHRS and YFSETQ. V gave up 4 bases and J gave up 4 bases; unmatched junction bases: 6. This CDR3 contains 14 residues.